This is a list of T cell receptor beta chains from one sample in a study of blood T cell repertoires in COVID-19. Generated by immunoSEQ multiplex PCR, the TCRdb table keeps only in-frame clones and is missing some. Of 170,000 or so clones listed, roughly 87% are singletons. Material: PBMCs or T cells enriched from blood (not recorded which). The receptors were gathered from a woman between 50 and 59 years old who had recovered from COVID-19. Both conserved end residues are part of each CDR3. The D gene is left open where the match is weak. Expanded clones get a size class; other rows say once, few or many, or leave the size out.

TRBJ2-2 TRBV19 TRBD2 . TGTGCCAGCAGACGCGGGGCTAGCGGAAGAACGAACACCGGGGAGCTGTTTTTT CASRRGASGRTNTGELFF
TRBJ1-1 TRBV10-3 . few TGTGCCATAAGCGGGGGCGGAGGAACTGAAGCTTTCTTT CAISGGGGTEAFF
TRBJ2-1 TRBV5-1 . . TGCGCCAGCAGCTTGGACCCAGGGGCTTTGAATGAGCAGTTCTTC CASSLDPGALNEQFF
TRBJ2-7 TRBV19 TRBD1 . TGTGCCAGTAGATCGGACAGGGTGCCCTACGAGCAGTACTTC CASRSDRVPYEQYF
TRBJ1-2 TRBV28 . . TGTGCCAGCAGCATTAGAGCTGGCTACACCTTC CASSIRAGYTF
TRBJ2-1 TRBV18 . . TGTGCCAGCTCACCGTCTAGCGCCTACAATGAGCAGTTCTTC CASSPSSAYNEQFF
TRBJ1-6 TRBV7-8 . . TGTGCCAGCAGCTTAGATATGGCAGGGTATTCACCCCTCCACTTT CASSLDMAGYSPLHF
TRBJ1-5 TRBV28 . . TGTGCCAGCAGTTTTTACTTGCAGCCCCAGCATTTT CASSFYLQPQHF
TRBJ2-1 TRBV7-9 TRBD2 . TGTGCCAGCAGCTTAGAGGCTAGCGGGAGACTGAACAATGAGCAGTTCTTC CASSLEASGRLNNEQFF
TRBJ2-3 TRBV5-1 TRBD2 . TGCGCCAGCAGCCGGCTCGGACTAGCGGTAGGGGGACTCACAGATACGCAGTATTTT CASSRLGLAVGGLTDTQYF
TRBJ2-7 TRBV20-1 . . TGCAGTGCTGACAGAACCTACGAGCAGTACTTC CSADRTYEQYF
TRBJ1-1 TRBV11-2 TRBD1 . TGTGCCAGCAGCTCAGACAGGGGGCTAGGAGCTTTCTTT CASSSDRGLGAFF
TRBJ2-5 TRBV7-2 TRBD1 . TGTGCCAGCAGCTTAAGTGGACAGGTAGAGACCCAGTACTTC CASSLSGQVETQYF
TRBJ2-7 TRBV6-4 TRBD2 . TGTGCCACCAGGATTGCGGGGGGCTACGAGCAGTACTTC CATRIAGGYEQYF
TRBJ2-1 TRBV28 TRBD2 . TGTGCCAGCAGTGAACTAGCGGGAGCGGATGAGCAGTTCTTC CASSELAGADEQFF
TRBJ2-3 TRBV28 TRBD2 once TGTGCCAGCAGTTTACCCAGGGACTACGATACGCAGTATTTT CASSLPRDYDTQYF
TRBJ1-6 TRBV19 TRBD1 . TGTGCCAGTAGTATCGGGGGGACAGGGGTTTCACCCCTCCACTTT CASSIGGTGVSPLHF
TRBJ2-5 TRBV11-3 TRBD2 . TGTGCCAGCAGCTTAGGCGGGAGGGCCCCAGAGACCCAGTACTTC CASSLGGRAPETQYF
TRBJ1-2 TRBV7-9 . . TGTGCCAGCAGCCCACAGGGATACTATGGCTACACCTTC CASSPQGYYGYTF
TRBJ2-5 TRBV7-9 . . TGTGCCAGCAGCTTAGAGGGGGAGCGCCCGCGGCAAGAGACCCAGTACTTC CASSLEGERPRQETQYF
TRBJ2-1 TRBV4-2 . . TGTGCCAGCAGCCAAGTACAGGACCTAAATAGGCAGTTCTTC CASSQVQDLNRQFF
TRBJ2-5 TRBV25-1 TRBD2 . TGTGCCAGCTCTGTGGGCGGGGGAAGCCAAGAGACCCAGTACTTC CASSVGGGSQETQYF